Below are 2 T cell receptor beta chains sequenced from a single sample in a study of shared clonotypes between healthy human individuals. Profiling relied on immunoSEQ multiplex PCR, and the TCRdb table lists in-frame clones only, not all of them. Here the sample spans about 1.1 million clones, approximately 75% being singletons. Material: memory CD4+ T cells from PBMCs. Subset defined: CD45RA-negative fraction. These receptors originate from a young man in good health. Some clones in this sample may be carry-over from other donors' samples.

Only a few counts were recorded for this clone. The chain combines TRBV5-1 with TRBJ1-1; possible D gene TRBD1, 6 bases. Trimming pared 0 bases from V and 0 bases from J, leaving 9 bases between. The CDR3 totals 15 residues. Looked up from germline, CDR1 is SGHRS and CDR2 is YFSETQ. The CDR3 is CASSLDTGMNTEAFF. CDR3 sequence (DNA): TGCGCCAGCAGCTTGGATACAGGGATGAACACTGAAGCTTTCTTT.

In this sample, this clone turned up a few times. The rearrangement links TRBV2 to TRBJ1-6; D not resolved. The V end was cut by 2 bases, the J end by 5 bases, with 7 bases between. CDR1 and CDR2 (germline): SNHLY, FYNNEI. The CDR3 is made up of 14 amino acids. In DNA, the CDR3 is TGTGCCAGCAGTGAAAGGATCGATAATTCACCCCTCCACTTT. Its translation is CASSERIDNSPLHF.